This T cell receptor beta chain was found in a study of CXCR3-negative and CXCR3-positive naive CD8 T cells. Germline V gene sequence: CDR1 DFQATT, CDR2 SNEGSKA (reference sequence). This CDR3 has 15 amino acids. As for this clonotype: Its target is unknown.

Cells that were CD45RO-CCR7+CD27+CD95- constituted naive CD8+ T cells. Findings and caveats of the study: Against CXCR3-negative naive cells, CXCR3-positive naive cells showed more hydrophobic TRB CDR3s. Surface CD5 was comparable between naive subsets; TCR strength was inferred from TRB CDR3 properties.

The authors prepared UMI-labeled TRB cDNA libraries by 5' RACE. TCRdb re-analyzed the 5' RACE reads; it lists each CDR3 protein once, without DNA. The sample data list 5,000 to 6,500 distinct CDR3 sequences. This rearrangement joins TRBV20-1 to TRBJ1-1. This TCR derives from a human donor in good health. Some clones in this sample may be carry-over from other donors' samples. Sequenced input: naive CXCR3- CD8+ T cells from blood. Described subset: CD45RO-CCR7+CD27+CD95- naive CD8+ T cells lacking CXCR3 (TNR3-). The CDR3 protein is CSASVGREGRTEAFF.